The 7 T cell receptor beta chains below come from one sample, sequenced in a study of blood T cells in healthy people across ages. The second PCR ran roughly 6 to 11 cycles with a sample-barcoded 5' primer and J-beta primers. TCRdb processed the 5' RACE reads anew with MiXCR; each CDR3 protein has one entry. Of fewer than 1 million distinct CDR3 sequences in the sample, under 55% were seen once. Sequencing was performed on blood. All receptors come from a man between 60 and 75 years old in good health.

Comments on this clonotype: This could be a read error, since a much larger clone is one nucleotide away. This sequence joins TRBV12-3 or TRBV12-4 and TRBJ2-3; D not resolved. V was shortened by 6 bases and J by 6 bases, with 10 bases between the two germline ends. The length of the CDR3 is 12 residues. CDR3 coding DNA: TGTGCCAGCAGAGTTTCCGGCGATACGCAGTATTTT. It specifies CASRVSGDTQYF.

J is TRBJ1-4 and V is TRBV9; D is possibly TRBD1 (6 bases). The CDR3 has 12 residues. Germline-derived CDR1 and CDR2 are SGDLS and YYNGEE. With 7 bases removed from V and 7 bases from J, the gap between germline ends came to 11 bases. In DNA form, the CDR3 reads TGTGCCAGCGGTTTAGGGGGTGAAAAACTGTTTTTT. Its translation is CASGLGGEKLFF.

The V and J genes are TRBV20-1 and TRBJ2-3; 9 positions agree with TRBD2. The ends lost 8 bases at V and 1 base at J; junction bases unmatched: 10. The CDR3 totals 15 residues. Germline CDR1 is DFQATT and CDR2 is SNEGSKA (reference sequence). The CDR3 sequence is CSTNAGTSRTDTQYF. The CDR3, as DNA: TGCAGTACCAACGCCGGGACTAGCCGCACAGATACGCAGTATTTT.

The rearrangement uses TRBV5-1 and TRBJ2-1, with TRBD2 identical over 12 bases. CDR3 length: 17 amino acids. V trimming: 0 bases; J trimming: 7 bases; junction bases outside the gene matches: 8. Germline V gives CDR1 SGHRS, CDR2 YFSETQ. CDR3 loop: CASSLVLAGGVVNEQFF. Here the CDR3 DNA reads TGCGCCAGCAGCTTGGTTCTAGCGGGGGGGGTCGTTAATGAGCAGTTCTTC.

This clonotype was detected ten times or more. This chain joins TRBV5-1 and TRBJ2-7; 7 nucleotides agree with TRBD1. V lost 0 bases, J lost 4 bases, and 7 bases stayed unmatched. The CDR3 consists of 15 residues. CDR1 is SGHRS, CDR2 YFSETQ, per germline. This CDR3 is CASSLGQGVGYEQYF. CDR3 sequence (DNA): TGCGCCAGCAGCTTGGGACAGGGAGTAGGGTACGAGCAGTACTTC.

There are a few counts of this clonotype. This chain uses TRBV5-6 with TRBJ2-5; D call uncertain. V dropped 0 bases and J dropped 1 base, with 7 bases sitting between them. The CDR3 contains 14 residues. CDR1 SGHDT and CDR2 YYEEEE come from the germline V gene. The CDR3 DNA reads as TGTGCCAGCAGCTTGGACGGCAGCCAAGAGACCCAGTACTTC. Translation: CASSLDGSQETQYF.

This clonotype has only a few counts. The CDR3 here is CASSQGGRGEQYF. Here the CDR3 DNA reads TGTGCCAGCAGCCAGGGAGGAAGAGGCGAGCAGTACTTC. The gene calls are TRBV14 and TRBJ2-5; D may be TRBD2 (6 bases). The J call may be wrong; the DNA end is better matched by TRBJ2-7. Germline V gene lookup returns CDR1 SGHDN and CDR2 FVKESK. CDR3 length: 13 amino acids.